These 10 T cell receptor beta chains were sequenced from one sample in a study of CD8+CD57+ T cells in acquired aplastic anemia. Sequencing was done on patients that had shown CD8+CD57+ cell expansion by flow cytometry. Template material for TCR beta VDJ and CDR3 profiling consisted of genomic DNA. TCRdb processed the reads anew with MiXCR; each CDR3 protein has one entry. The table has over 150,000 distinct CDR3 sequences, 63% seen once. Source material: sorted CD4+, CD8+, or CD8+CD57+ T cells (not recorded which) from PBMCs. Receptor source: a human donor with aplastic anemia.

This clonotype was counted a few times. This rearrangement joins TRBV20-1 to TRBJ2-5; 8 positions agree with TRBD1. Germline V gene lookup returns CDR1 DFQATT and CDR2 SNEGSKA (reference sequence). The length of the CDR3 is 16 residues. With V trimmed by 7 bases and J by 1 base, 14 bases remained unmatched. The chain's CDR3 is CSVLDWTGRPQETQYF. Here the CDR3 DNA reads TGCAGTGTATTAGATTGGACAGGGAGGCCCCAAGAGACCCAGTACTTC.

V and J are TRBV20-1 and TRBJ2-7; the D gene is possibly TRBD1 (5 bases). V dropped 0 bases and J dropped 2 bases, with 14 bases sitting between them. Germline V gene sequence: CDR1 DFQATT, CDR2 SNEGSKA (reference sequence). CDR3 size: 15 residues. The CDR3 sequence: CSARDHTGNPYEQYF. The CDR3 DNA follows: TGCAGTGCTAGAGATCACACAGGTAACCCCTACGAGCAGTACTTC.

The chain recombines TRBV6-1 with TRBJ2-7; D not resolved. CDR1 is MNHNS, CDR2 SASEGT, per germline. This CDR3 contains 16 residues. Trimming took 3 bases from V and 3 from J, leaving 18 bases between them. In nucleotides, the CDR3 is TGTGCCAGCAGTGAGGGTATAAGCCTACCTTTCTACGAGCAGTACTTC. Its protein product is CASSEGISLPFYEQYF.

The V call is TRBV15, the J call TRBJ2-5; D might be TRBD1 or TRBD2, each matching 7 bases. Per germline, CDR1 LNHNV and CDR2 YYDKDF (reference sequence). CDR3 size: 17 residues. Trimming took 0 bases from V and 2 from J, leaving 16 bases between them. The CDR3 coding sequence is TGTGCCACCAGCAGAGATGGCGCAGGGGGGGGTCAAGAGACCCAGTACTTC. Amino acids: CATSRDGAGGGQETQYF.

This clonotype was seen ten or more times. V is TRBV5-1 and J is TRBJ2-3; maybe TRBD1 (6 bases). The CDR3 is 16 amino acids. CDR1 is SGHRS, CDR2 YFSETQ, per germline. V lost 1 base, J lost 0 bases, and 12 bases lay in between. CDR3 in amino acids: CASSLRSGASTDTQYF. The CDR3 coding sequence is TGCGCCAGCAGCTTGAGATCAGGGGCGAGCACAGATACGCAGTATTTT.

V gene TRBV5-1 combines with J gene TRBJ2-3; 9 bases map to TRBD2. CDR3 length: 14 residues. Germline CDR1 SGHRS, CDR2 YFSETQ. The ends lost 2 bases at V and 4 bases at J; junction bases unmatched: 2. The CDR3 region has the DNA TGCGCCAGCAGCTTCCGCGGGAGGGCAGATACGCAGTATTTT. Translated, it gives CASSFRGRADTQYF.

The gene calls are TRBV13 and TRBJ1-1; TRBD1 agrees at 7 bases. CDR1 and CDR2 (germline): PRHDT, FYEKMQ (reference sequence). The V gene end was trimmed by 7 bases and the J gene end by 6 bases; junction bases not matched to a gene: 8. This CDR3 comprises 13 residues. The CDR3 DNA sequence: TGTGCCAGCACCAGAACGACAGGGTCTGAAGCTTTCTTT. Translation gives CASTRTTGSEAFF.

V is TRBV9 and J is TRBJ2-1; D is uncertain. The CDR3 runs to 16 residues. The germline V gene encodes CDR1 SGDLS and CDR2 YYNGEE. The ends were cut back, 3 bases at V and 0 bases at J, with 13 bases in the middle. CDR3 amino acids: CASSDDLSLSYNEQFF. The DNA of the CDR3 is TGTGCCAGCAGCGATGACTTGTCCCTCTCCTACAATGAGCAGTTCTTC.

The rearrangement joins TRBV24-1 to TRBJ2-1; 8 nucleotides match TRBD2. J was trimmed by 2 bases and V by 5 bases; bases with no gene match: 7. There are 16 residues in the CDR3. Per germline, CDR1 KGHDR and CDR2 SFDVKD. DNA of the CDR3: TGTGCCACCAGTGGCACTAGCGGTGAGACCTACAATGAGCAGTTCTTC. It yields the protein CATSGTSGETYNEQFF.

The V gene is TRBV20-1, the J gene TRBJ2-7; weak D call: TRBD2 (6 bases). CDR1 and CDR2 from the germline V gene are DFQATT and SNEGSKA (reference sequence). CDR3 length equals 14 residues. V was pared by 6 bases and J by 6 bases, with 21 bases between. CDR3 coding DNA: TGCAGTGCCCTAAAGACTAGAACGGTCGCCGAGCAGTACTTC. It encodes CSALKTRTVAEQYF.